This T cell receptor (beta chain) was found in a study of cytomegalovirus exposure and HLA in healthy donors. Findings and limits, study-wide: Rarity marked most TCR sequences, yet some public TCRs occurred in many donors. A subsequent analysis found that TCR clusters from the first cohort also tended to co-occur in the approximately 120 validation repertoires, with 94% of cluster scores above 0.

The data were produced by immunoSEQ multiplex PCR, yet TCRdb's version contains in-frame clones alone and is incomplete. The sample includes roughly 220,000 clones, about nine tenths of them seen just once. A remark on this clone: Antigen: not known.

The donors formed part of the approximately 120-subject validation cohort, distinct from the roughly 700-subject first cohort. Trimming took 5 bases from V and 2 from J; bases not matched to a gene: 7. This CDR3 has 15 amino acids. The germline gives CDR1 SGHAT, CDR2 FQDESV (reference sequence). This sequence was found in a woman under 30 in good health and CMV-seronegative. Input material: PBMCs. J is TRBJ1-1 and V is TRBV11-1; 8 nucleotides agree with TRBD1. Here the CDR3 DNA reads TGTGCCAGCAGCAAGACAGGGGCAATAAACACTGAAGCTTTCTTT. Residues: CASSKTGAINTEAFF.